This T cell receptor (beta chain) was retrieved from a study of immune evolution from preneoplasia to lung adenocarcinoma. This CDR3 is built from 12 residues. Deletions cut 5 bases from V and 8 bases from J, with 12 bases between. Germline assignment: CDR1 SGHVS and CDR2 FQNEAQ. Assay: immunoSEQ multiplex PCR; the TCRdb copy retains only in-frame clones and omits some. In the table there are a few thousand clones, under 90% of which are singletons. Findings and caveats of the study: Later-stage lesions appeared to have more T cells, more diversity, less clonality. Top clone frequencies peaked in normal lung, apparently declining through invasive adenocarcinoma.

Resections took place in Japan or China from about 2013 to 2017. H&E slides confirmed each diagnosis, reviewed by two pathologists independently. In the case of this clone: Its antigen is not identified.

The specimen was FFPE adjacent normal lung tissue. The sequence derives from a person aged 55-80 years with lung adenocarcinoma. The chain joins TRBV7-8 to TRBJ1-1; D gene uncertain. CDR3 DNA sequence: TGTGCCAGCAGCCCAGATATGACCGAAGCTTTCTTT. It encodes CASSPDMTEAFF.